The T cell receptor (beta chain) described here comes from a study of Ad26.COV2.S vaccination and SARS-CoV-2 variants. Trimming stripped 7 bases from V and 3 bases from J, with 20 bases between. The CDR3 consists of 15 residues. Per germline, CDR1 SQVTM and CDR2 ANQGSEA. Treatment defined: 19 received Ad26.COV2.S at low or high dose, single or two shots; about 5 received placebo; per-sample allocation not given. Sampling was done on day 63 after the first vaccine or placebo injection. Some clones are missing from TCRdb's copy, which holds only in-frame ones; the method was immunoSEQ multiplex PCR. The sample contains approximately 410,000 clones, 70% to 90% of which appear only once.

Material: peripheral blood, obtained in a trial of Ad26.COV2.S vaccine versus placebo. The clonotype was recovered from a person aged 18-60 years who received the Ad26.COV2.S COVID-19 vaccine or a placebo. The chain couples TRBV29-1 to TRBJ2-3; D is perhaps TRBD1 or TRBD2 (5 bases each). The DNA of the CDR3 is TGCAGCGCCTGGGACCCCCGGCCGGTTACAGATACGCAGTATTTT. It yields the protein CSAWDPRPVTDTQYF.